This TCR beta chain originates from a study of cytomegalovirus exposure and HLA in healthy donors. The study ran its PCR with 60 Vbeta and 13 Jbeta primers. Profiling relied on immunoSEQ multiplex PCR, and the TCRdb table lists in-frame clones only, not all of them. The sample contains 150,000 to 200,000 clones, roughly two thirds of which appear only once. Germline-derived CDR1 and CDR2 are MNHEY and SVGAGI. The CDR3 totals 14 residues. Each donor was healthy, and each was a bone marrow donor. The material sequenced was PBMCs. The origin of this receptor is a woman aged 40 to 50 in good health and CMV-seropositive. The rearrangement uses TRBV6-5 and TRBJ2-5, with 10 bases that match TRBD1. The closer fit of TRBJ2-7 to the DNA end suggests the J call may be wrong. The CDR3 region is CASSDGQGGYEQYF. In nucleotides, the CDR3 is TGTGCCAGCAGTGATGGACAGGGGGGCTACGAGCAGTACTTC.